This T cell receptor beta chain was sequenced during a study of identifying expanded T cells in peripheral blood. Only one count was recorded for this clone. Antigen unknown. Findings and limits, study-wide: Differentially abundant clones: about 1.2 between replicates, around 17 at roughly 13 days, under 25 at four. Clone count variance between approximately two-week samples rose with total template count.

TCRdb's copy holds only in-frame clones and misses some; the assay was immunoSEQ multiplex PCR. The data contain 84,000 or so clones, roughly 89% of them singletons. Healthy donors had no documented immune events, such as infections, while sampled. This sequence originates from a person aged 18-70 years in good health. The sample comprised blood.

CDR3 loop: CASSIGKTQYF. The CDR3 bases are TGTGCCAGCAGTATAGGGAAGACCCAGTACTTC. The chain uses TRBV27 and TRBJ2-5; no reliable D call. The CDR3 spans 11 residues. Per the germline V gene, CDR1 is MNHEY and CDR2 is SMNVEV (reference sequence). V lost 5 bases to trimming and J lost 6 bases, with 7 bases between them.